The text below deals with one T cell receptor (beta chain). The antigen this receptor binds is unknown. No clone much larger than this one lies a single base away; base qualities are absent. This sample was taken from a study of Ad26.COV2.S vaccination and SARS-CoV-2 variants (TCRdb year 2021). Describing the broader study: Donors in the vaccine arm were drawn from COV1001, a phase I-IIa trial of Ad26.COV2.S in healthy adults that was multicentre, randomized, double-blind and placebo-controlled. Ad26.COV2.S was given intramuscularly at 5x10^10 or 1x10^11 viral particles, as a single shot or as two shots 56 days apart. TCRbeta repertoire sequencing was used to assess the specificity and breadth of SARS-CoV-2-reactive T cell receptors after Ad26.COV2.S vaccination. A total of some 30 samples were included in the TCR-sequenced set, comprising about 20 Ad26.COV2.S vaccine recipients, 5 placebo recipients and 8 SARS-CoV-2 convalescent individuals. Trial participants were randomized into five groups of five: low-dose or high-dose Ad26.COV2.S given once or twice, or placebo on both occasions. Investigators did not know the trial group allocation while performing experiments and assessing outcomes. The paper's findings and limits, for the study overall: The authors noted that total T cell responses may have been underestimated by the TCR breadth and depth analyses. After vaccination, spike-specific CD8+ and CD4+ T cell responses were reported to show substantial breadth. Compared with placebo recipients, Ad26.COV2.S recipients showed higher spike-specific TCR breadth (P = 0.0014). The study was not powered to compare responses between vaccine doses or regimens. Comparable non-spike TCR breadth was observed between vaccine and placebo recipients, consistent with only spike being contained in the vaccine.

Inclusive of the bounding cysteine and phenylalanine, the CDR3 is 15 residues long. Only the CDR3 DNA is retained, 45 bases long and in frame from the first base. Looking up the germline V gene yields CDR1 MDHEN and CDR2 SYDVKM. The germline V end is reduced by 6 bases and the J end by 4 bases; junction bases left unmatched: 7. TCRbeta CDR3 regions were sequenced with the immunoSEQ Assay. After extraction, genomic DNA underwent amplification by bias-controlled multiplex PCR, followed by high-throughput sequencing. The published analysis was carried out like this. To quantify the absolute abundance of every unique TCRbeta CDR3 region, sequences were collapsed and filtered. T cell fraction was estimated by normalizing TCRbeta template counts to usable DNA, which was measured by amplifying reference genes present in all nucleated cells. Repertoire TCRs were annotated as SARS-CoV-2-specific when V gene, CDR3 amino acid sequence and J gene were exactly matched to a known reactive TCR set. The reference SARS-CoV-2 TCR set was obtained from MIRA and was filtered for enrichment in COVID-19-positive ImmuneCODE repertoires, whereby public or cross-reactive TCRs were removed. Based on the MIRA antigens, annotated TCRs were further analysed at the level of specific ORF or position within ORF. Breadth was defined as annotated unique rearrangements over total unique productive rearrangements; depth was the summed frequency of those rearrangements. TCR breadth was compared between groups using two-sided Wilcoxon rank-sum tests. TCRdb took this table from immuneACCESS and kept in-frame rearrangements with V and J called. Such tables lack part of the clones; where checked against another copy, unresolved V genes explain under half of the gap, and the rest is unexplained. That table furnishes V, J and clone size, whereas the DNA furnished D and trimming. The sample table lists 450,000 to 550,000 clones, roughly nine tenths of them with a count of one. The ten top clones hold around 1.6% of the sample.

In the paper's terms, the treatment or condition label means: about 20 received Ad26.COV2.S at low or high dose, single or two shots; about five received placebo; per-sample allocation not given. For vaccine and placebo recipients, the sequenced repertoires came from samples collected on day 63 after the first injection. In Cohort 1b, fewer than 30 adults aged 18-55 years were enrolled at a single site in Boston, USA, between 29 July and 7 August 2020. Ad26.COV2.S was a replication-incompetent adenovirus type 26 vector expressing a prefusion-stabilized SARS-CoV-2 spike protein from the original Wuhan strain.

This material consisted of peripheral blood, taken in a trial of Ad26.COV2.S vaccine versus placebo. The receptor was isolated from a person between 18 and 65 years old who received the Ad26.COV2.S COVID-19 vaccine or a placebo. The chain joins TRBV28 to TRBJ1-5, and 9 junctional nucleotides match TRBD1. The DNA is as follows: TGTGCCAGCAGACGGGGACAGGGTGATAATCAGCCCCAGCATTTT. This yields the protein CASRRGQGDNQPQHF.